Shown below are 10 T cell receptor beta chains from a single sample sequenced in a study of early T cells in non-severe SARS-CoV-2 infection. TCRdb independently ran MiXCR on the 5' RACE reads; one entry per CDR3 protein. The table records about 60,000 distinct CDR3 sequences, 10% to 15% of them present only once. The specimen was whole blood. The receptors were gathered from an adult who was a healthcare worker with PCR-confirmed SARS-CoV-2 infection or an uninfected control (not recorded which).

This clonotype was found a few times. The chain is built from TRBV7-2 and TRBJ2-3; D not resolved. The CDR3 is 13 amino acids. Between the trimmed V and J ends, which lost 1 base and 0 bases, there was a span of 2 bases. Germline V gives CDR1 SGHTA, CDR2 FQGNSA. In DNA, the CDR3 is TGTGCCAGCAGCTTAGTTAGCACAGATACGCAGTATTTT. It encodes CASSLVSTDTQYF.

The J gene is TRBJ2-7, the V gene TRBV20-1; D possibly matches TRBD1 or TRBD2 (7 bases each). The CDR3 covers 11 residues. The ends were cut back, 3 bases at V and 7 bases at J, with 10 bases in the middle. CDR1 and CDR2 (germline): DFQATT, SNEGSKA (reference sequence). CDR3 sequence: CSASQGGEQYF. The CDR3 DNA is TGCAGTGCTAGTCAGGGGGGGGAGCAGTACTTC.

This clonotype was observed at least ten times. The J gene is TRBJ2-1, the V gene TRBV5-6, with D hard to call. This CDR3 has 17 amino acids. Trimming pared 2 bases from V and 0 bases from J, leaving 15 bases between. CDR1 and CDR2 (germline): SGHDT, YYEEEE. The CDR3 coding sequence is TGTGCCAGCAGCTTTGTTCCACGTACACACTCCTACAATGAGCAGTTCTTC. Encoded protein: CASSFVPRTHSYNEQFF.

A few counts support this clonotype. The V gene is TRBV6-5, the J gene TRBJ2-1, with 9 bases fitting TRBD1. The trim removed 2 bases at V and 12 bases at J, leaving 5 bases unmatched. Germline CDR1 reads MNHEY; CDR2 reads SVGAGI. The CDR3 length is 13 residues. As DNA, the CDR3 is TGTGCCAGCAGTTACACGAACAGGGGGCGGCAGTTCTTC. Protein: CASSYTNRGRQFF.

This clonotype was observed a few times. The rearrangement joins TRBV20-1 to TRBJ1-3; 7 bases are shared with TRBD1. The J segment lost 0 bases and the V segment lost 1 base, leaving 6 bases of the junction unmatched. CDR3 length: 16 amino acids. Looked up from germline, CDR1 is DFQATT and CDR2 is SNEGSKA (reference sequence). CDR3 bases: TGCAGTGCTAGAGGACAGGGTTTGATCTCTGGAAACACCATATATTTT. It codes for CSARGQGLISGNTIYF.

CDR3: CASSLDQGLALAEQFF. As DNA, the CDR3 is TGTGCCAGCAGCTTAGACCAGGGACTAGCCTTAGCCGAGCAGTTCTTC. The V and J genes are TRBV7-6 and TRBJ2-1; 9 bases map to TRBD2. The germline CDR1 and CDR2 sequences are SGHVS and FNYEAQ. J gave up 10 bases and V 1 base, and 11 bases lay outside the gene matches. The length of the CDR3 is 16 residues.

This clonotype came up many times. V and J are TRBV29-1 and TRBJ2-7; weak D call: TRBD1 (8 bases). The CDR3 runs 13 residues. Per the germline V gene, CDR1 is SQVTM and CDR2 is ANQGSEA. The V end was cut by 4 bases, the J end by 5 bases, with 15 bases between. DNA of the CDR3: TGCAGCGTTGTCACAGGGGGGGTTAACGAGCAGTACTTC. Protein product: CSVVTGGVNEQYF.

J is TRBJ1-1 and V is TRBV27, with a possible D match to TRBD1 (5 bases). The CDR3 spans 14 residues. The V gene lost 2 bases and the J gene lost 8 bases, with 15 bases spanning the gap. Germline CDR1 and CDR2: MNHEY and SMNVEV (reference sequence). For the CDR3, the DNA is TGTGCCAGCAGTTTAGGGGACCGACTGGGAGAAGCTTTCTTT. Its protein is CASSLGDRLGEAFF.

The gene calls are TRBV12-3 or TRBV12-4 and TRBJ1-1; D unresolved. Trimming left V 3 bases short and J 11 bases short, with 10 bases between. This CDR3 region has 11 residues. As DNA, the CDR3 is TGTGCCAGCAGTTTGGGCACTCGGGCTTTCTTT. Translation: CASSLGTRAFF.

This clonotype has only a few counts. The chain carries TRBV4-3 and TRBJ2-3; 9 bases are a match to TRBD1. CDR3 length: 18 amino acids. The J segment lost 3 bases and the V segment lost 0 bases, leaving 10 bases of the junction unmatched. Germline values: CDR1 LGHNA, CDR2 YSLEER. CDR3 sequence: CASSQDTIGTGRTDTQYF. CDR3 DNA: TGCGCCAGCAGCCAAGATACGATTGGGACAGGGCGGACAGATACGCAGTATTTT.